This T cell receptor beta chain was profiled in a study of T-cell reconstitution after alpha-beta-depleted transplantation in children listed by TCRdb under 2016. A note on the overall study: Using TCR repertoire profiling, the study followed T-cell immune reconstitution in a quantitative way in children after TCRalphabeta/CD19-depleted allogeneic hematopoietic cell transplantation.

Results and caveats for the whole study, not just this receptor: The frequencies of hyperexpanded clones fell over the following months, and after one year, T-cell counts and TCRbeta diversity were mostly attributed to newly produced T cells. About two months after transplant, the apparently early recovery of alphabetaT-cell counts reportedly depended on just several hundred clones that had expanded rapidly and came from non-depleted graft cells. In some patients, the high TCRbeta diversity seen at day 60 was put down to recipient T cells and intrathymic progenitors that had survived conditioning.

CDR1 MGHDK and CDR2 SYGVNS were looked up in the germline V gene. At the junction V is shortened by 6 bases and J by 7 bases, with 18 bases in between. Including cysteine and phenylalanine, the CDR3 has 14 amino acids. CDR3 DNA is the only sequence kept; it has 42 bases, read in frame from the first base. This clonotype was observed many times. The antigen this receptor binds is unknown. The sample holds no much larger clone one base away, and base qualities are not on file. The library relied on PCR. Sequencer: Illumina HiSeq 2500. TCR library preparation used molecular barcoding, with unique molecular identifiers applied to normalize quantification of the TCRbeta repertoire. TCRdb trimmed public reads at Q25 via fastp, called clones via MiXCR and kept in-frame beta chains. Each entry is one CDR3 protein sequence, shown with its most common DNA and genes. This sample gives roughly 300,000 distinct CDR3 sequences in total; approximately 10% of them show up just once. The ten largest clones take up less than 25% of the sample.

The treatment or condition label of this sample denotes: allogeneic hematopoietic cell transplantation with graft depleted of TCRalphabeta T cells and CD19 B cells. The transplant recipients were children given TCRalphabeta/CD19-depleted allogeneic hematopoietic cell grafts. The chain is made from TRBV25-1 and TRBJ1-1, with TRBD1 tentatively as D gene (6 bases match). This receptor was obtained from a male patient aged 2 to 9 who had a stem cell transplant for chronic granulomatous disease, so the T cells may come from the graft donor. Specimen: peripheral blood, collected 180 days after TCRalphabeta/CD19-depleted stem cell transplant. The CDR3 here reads CASSRDTKRGEAFF. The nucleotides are TGTGCCAGCAGCCGGGACACCAAGAGGGGTGAAGCTTTCTTT.